The text below deals with one TCR beta chain. Its antigen is not identified. A much larger clonotype is one base distant, so this may be a read error. The TCR beta cDNA libraries carried unique molecular identifiers. Approximately 500,000 cDNA molecules were obtained from 1 to 10 million T cells. TCRdb recomputed calls from the PCR reads with MiXCR, one row per CDR3 protein. The sample holds about 150,000 distinct CDR3 sequences, roughly 30% seen once. Germline assignment: CDR1 SSHAT and CDR2 FNYEAQ (reference sequence). The CDR3 is 13 residues long. These data are taken from a study of post-analysis software for immune sequencing data. Findings and caveats of the study: Five TRBV segments were significantly more frequent in patients than in controls. TRBV5-6, TRBV5-1 and TRBV20-1 were among these segments. Controls significantly exceeded multiple sclerosis patients in normalized Chao1 diversity.

The sequenced sample consisted of blood. This clonotype originated in a girl aged 10-17 years with multiple sclerosis. The chain couples TRBV7-7 to TRBJ2-5, with D perhaps being TRBD1 or TRBD2 (5 bases each). The J call may be incorrect, as the DNA end agrees better with TRBJ2-1. CDR3 region: CASSPGPQETQFF. CDR3 bases: TGTGCTAGCAGCCCGGGGCCCCAAGAGACCCAGTTCTTC.